Listed here are 5 T cell receptor beta chains from one sample, sequenced in a study of PD-1 blockade in classical Hodgkin lymphoma. All patients relapsed after autologous stem cell transplantation, and brentuximab vedotin exposure varied. Profiled with immunoSEQ multiplex PCR; TCRdb holds only in-frame clones, not every one. The table records 50,000 to 75,000 clones, roughly nine tenths of them present only once. The source was peripheral blood mononuclear cells (PBMCs), collected at baseline. All receptors come from a human donor with classical Hodgkin lymphoma.

The rearrangement links TRBV6-5 to TRBJ1-5; no reliable D call. The CDR3 sequence is 15 residues long. The V gene's germline CDR1 is MNHEY and CDR2 SVGAGI. Trimming took 5 bases from V and 1 from J, leaving 12 bases between them. CDR3 loop: CASSMTFLSNQPQHF. The CDR3 coding sequence is TGTGCCAGCAGTATGACATTCCTCAGCAATCAGCCCCAGCATTTT.

This rearrangement joins TRBV6-5 to TRBJ1-2, with a tentative D call TRBD1 (6 bases). The germline V and J ends were trimmed by 0 bases and 8 bases, with 13 bases remaining between them. The CDR3 has 14 residues. Looked up from germline, CDR1 is MNHEY and CDR2 is SVGAGI. The CDR3 nucleotides read TGTGCCAGCAGTTACTCCCCACGGGACAAGGGCTACACCTTC. The encoded protein is CASSYSPRDKGYTF.

The chain recombines TRBV13 with TRBJ2-5, with TRBD2 matching over 14 bases. CDR1 is PRHDT and CDR2 is FYEKMQ in the germline V gene (reference sequence). CDR3 length equals 15 residues. The junction had 6 bases not matched to a gene; V was cut back by 5 bases and J by 7 bases. CDR3 DNA sequence: TGTGCCAGCAGCCCGACTAGCGGGGGGGCTTTGACCCAGTACTTC. This encodes CASSPTSGGALTQYF.

To note about this clone: The junction differs from germline at one of its ends, possibly a read error. V is TRBV4-1 and J is TRBJ1-1; no definite D call. Germline lookup yields CDR1 MGHRA and CDR2 YSYEKL. There are 14 residues in the CDR3. The CDR3 reads CASSQITEFNEACF. The CDR3 nucleotides read TGCGCCAGCAGCCAGATAACGGAGTTCAATGAAGCTTGCTTT.

The chain combines TRBV30 with TRBJ1-2; tentative D call: TRBD1 (5 bases). Germline CDR1 reads GTSNPN; CDR2 reads SVGIG (reference sequence). The V and J ends lost 7 bases and 8 bases respectively, with 14 bases between them. The CDR3 totals 11 residues. Here the CDR3 reads CASLIRQGYTF. CDR3 DNA: TGTGCCTCCTTAATTCGACAGGGCTACACCTTC. Filled out from reference TRBV30 and TRBJ1-2, the complete variable domain reads SQTIHQWPATLVQPVGSPLSLECTVEGTSNPNLYWYRQAAGRGLQLLFYSVGIGQISSEVPQNLSASRPQDRQFILSSKKLLLSDSGFYLCASLIRQGYTFGSGTRLTVV.